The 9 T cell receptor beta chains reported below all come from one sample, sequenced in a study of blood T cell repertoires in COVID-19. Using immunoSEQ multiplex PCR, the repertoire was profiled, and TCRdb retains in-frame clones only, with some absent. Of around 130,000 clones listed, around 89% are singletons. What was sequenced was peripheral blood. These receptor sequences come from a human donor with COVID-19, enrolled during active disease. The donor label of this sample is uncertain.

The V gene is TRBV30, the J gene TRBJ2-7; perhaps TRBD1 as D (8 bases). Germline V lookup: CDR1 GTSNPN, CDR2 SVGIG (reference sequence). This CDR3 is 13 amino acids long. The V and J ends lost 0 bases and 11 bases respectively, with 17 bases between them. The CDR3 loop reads CAWSVTGQGGKYF. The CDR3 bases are TGTGCCTGGAGTGTAACAGGACAGGGAGGGAAGTACTTC.

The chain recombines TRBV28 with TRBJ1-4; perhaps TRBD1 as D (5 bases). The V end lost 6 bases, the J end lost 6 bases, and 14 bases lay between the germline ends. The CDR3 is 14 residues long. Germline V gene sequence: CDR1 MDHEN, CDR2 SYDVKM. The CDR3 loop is CASRTTGADEKLFF. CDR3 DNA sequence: TGTGCCAGCAGAACTACAGGCGCCGATGAAAAACTGTTTTTT.

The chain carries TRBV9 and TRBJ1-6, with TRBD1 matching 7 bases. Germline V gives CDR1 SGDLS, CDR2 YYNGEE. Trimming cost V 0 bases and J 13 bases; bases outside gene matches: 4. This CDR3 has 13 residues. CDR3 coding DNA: TGTGCCAGCAGCGTAGGGACAGGAGGGCCCCTCCACTTT. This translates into CASSVGTGGPLHF.

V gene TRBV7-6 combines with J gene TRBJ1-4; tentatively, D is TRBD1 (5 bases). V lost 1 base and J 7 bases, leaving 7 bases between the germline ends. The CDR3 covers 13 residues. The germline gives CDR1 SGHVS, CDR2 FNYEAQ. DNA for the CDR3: TGTGCCAGCAGCTTAGTGGGGGGTGAAAAACTGTTTTTT. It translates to CASSLVGGEKLFF.

CDR3 bases: TGTGCCAGTAGTAAACAGGGGAGTCCCCTCTCCGGAAACACCATATATTTT. Its translation is CASSKQGSPLSGNTIYF. The J gene is TRBJ1-3, the V gene TRBV19, with 7 bases aligning to TRBD1. CDR1 LNHDA and CDR2 SQIVND come from the germline V gene (reference sequence). Unmatched junction bases numbered 13, after V lost 4 bases and J lost 4 bases. CDR3 length: 17 residues.

DNA of the CDR3: TGTGCCAGCAGTATAAGCGGGACCCCGTGGACAGATACGCAGTATTTT. Protein: CASSISGTPWTDTQYF. The V gene is TRBV7-2, the J gene TRBJ2-3; 7 bases are shared with TRBD2. CDR1 SGHTA and CDR2 FQGNSA come from the germline V gene. The CDR3 is made up of 16 amino acids. V was clipped by 6 bases and J by 3 bases; unmatched bases: 12.

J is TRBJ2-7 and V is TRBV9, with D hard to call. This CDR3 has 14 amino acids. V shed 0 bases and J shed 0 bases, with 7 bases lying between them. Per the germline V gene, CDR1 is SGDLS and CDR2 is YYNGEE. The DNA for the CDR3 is TGTGCCAGCAGCGTAGACCTCTACTCCTACGAGCAGTACTTC. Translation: CASSVDLYSYEQYF. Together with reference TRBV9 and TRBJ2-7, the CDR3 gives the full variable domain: DSGVTQTPKHLITATGQRVTLRCSPRSGDLSVYWYQQSLDQGLQFLIQYYNGEERAKGNILERFSAQQFPDLHSELNLSSLELGDSALYFCASSVDLYSYEQYFGPGTRLTVT.

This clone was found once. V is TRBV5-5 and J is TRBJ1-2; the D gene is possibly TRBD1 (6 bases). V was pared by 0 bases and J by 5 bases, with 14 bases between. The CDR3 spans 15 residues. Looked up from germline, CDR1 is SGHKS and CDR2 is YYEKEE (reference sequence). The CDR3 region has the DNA TGTGCCAGCAGCTTGGCTCCAAGGGGGTCATATGGCTACACCTTC. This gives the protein CASSLAPRGSYGYTF.

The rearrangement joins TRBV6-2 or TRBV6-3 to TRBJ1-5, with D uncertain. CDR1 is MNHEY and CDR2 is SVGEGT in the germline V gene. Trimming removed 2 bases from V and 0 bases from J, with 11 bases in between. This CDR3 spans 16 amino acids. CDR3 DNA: TGTGCCAGCAGTTACCCGGCCGACTATAGCAATCAGCCCCAGCATTTT. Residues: CASSYPADYSNQPQHF.